One and the same sample provided the 28 T cell receptor beta chains below, sequenced in a study of T cell responses to AZD1222 COVID-19 vaccine. Data came from immunoSEQ multiplex PCR; TCRdb stores just in-frame clones and leaves some out. The sample includes 70,000 to 95,000 clones, roughly 86% of them seen just once. This specimen was peripheral blood, taken 28 days after the second AZD1222 dose. The receptors originated from an adult who received the AZD1222 COVID-19 vaccine.

The genes are TRBV14 and TRBJ2-7; tentatively, D is TRBD1 (5 bases). Trimming took off 2 bases at V and 1 base at J, with 9 bases between the two ends. The CDR3 is made up of 14 amino acids. Germline assignment: CDR1 SGHDN and CDR2 FVKESK. Here the CDR3 DNA reads TGTGCCAGCAGCCAACCCCAGGGATCCTACGAGCAGTACTTC. Protein: CASSQPQGSYEQYF.

This clone was observed a few times. This sequence joins TRBV5-1 and TRBJ2-3, with TRBD2 identical over 7 bases. The CDR3 totals 15 residues. The V gene end was trimmed by 3 bases and the J gene end by 3 bases; junction bases not matched to a gene: 7. Germline-derived CDR1 and CDR2 are SGHRS and YFSETQ. CDR3 loop: CASSWTSTGTDTQYF. CDR3 DNA: TGCGCCAGCAGCTGGACTAGTACGGGTACAGATACGCAGTATTTT.

The chain combines TRBV27 with TRBJ2-7, with unresolved D. The CDR3 is made up of 11 amino acids. Germline V CDR1 and CDR2: MNHEY, SMNVEV (reference sequence). Trimming removed 4 bases at V and 3 bases at J, with 4 bases between. CDR3 residues: CASSSYYEQYF. The CDR3 nucleotides read TGTGCCAGCAGTTCCTACTACGAGCAGTACTTC.

The CDR3 sequence is CSVPGGPYNEQFF. The CDR3 bases are TGCAGCGTTCCAGGGGGACCCTACAATGAGCAGTTCTTC. The chain has TRBV29-1 and TRBJ2-1; 7 bases map to TRBD1. The trim removed 5 bases at V and 2 bases at J, leaving 3 bases unmatched. The CDR3 consists of 13 residues. Germline loops: CDR1 SQVTM, CDR2 ANQGSEA.

This clone has only a few counts. The CDR3: CASNSLKQGASNEQFF. Written as DNA, the CDR3 is TGTGCCAGCAACTCCCTAAAACAGGGGGCGTCAAATGAGCAGTTCTTC. The chain is built from TRBV5-4 and TRBJ2-1; 9 bases agree with TRBD1. This CDR3 has 16 residues. V gave up 6 bases and J gave up 7 bases; unmatched junction bases: 14. Germline V CDR1 and CDR2: SGHNT, YYREEE (reference sequence). The full variable domain, rest sourced from reference TRBV5-4 and TRBJ2-1, is ETGVTQSPTHLIKTRGQQVTLRCSSQSGHNTVSWYQQALGQGPQFIFQYYREEENGRGNFPPRFSGLQFPNYSSELNVNALELDDSALYLCASNSLKQGASNEQFFGPGTRLTVL.

The chain recombines TRBV13 with TRBJ2-1; D ambiguous. Trimming pared 2 bases from V and 0 bases from J, leaving 14 bases between. This CDR3 contains 17 residues. Germline V lookup: CDR1 PRHDT, CDR2 FYEKMQ (reference sequence). DNA for the CDR3: TGTGCCAGCAGCTTAAGGGCAGGTCAAAGCTCCTACAATGAGCAGTTCTTC. Translated, it gives CASSLRAGQSSYNEQFF.

V and J are TRBV4-1 and TRBJ1-3; a possible D gene is TRBD1 (5 bases). Trimming stripped 3 bases from V and 0 bases from J, with 12 bases between. CDR3 length equals 16 residues. The V gene's germline CDR1 is MGHRA and CDR2 YSYEKL. The CDR3 region has the DNA TGCGCCAGCAGCCACGTTCGACAGAGCTCTGGAAACACCATATATTTT. Its translation: CASSHVRQSSGNTIYF.

The chain uses TRBV11-2 and TRBJ2-7; D remains ambiguous. Germline CDR1 and CDR2: SGHAT and FQNNGV. V lost 5 bases and J lost 2, with 19 bases in between. This CDR3 region has 16 residues. This CDR3 reads CASSLPLGLGPYEQYF. CDR3 DNA: TGTGCCAGCAGCCTCCCTCTCGGGCTCGGCCCCTACGAGCAGTACTTC.

The genes are TRBV28 and TRBJ2-1; TRBD2 agrees at 8 bases. Germline-derived CDR1 and CDR2 are MDHEN and SYDVKM. The CDR3 consists of 16 residues. With 4 bases clipped from V and 10 bases from J, the junction kept 15 bases outside the gene matches. The chain's CDR3 is CASSSPIRAGDLEQFF. The CDR3 nucleotides read TGTGCCAGCAGTTCTCCGATCCGAGCGGGAGACCTGGAGCAGTTCTTC.

V is TRBV27 and J is TRBJ2-7, with D possibly being TRBD2 (6 bases). CDR1 MNHEY and CDR2 SMNVEV come from the germline V gene (reference sequence). There are 15 residues in the CDR3. V shed 4 bases and J shed 0 bases, with 13 bases lying between them. In DNA form, the CDR3 reads TGTGCCAGCAGTTATAGCGGTCAGAGCTCCTACGAGCAGTACTTC. Protein product: CASSYSGQSSYEQYF.

The chain is built from TRBV6-1 and TRBJ1-1; D call uncertain. This CDR3 has 14 residues. Looked up from germline, CDR1 is MNHNS and CDR2 is SASEGT. The germline V and J ends were trimmed by 2 bases and 3 bases, with 10 bases remaining between them. CDR3 loop: CASSESWRDTEAFF. Written as DNA, the CDR3 is TGTGCCAGCAGTGAATCTTGGCGGGACACTGAAGCTTTCTTT.

The V call is TRBV7-3, the J call TRBJ1-2; TRBD1 matches 9 bases. The germline V gene has CDR1 SGHTA and CDR2 FQGTGA. CDR3 length equals 15 residues. V was clipped by 5 bases and J by 4 bases; unmatched bases: 8. CDR3 sequence: CASSPRTGVPYGYTF. The CDR3 region has the DNA TGTGCCAGCAGCCCTAGGACAGGGGTTCCCTATGGCTACACCTTC.

The chain employs TRBV21-1 and TRBJ1-5; TRBD1, the table's D call, lacks a check against the DNA. TRBV21-1 is designated a pseudogene. This CDR3 contains 15 residues. CDR3 DNA: TGTGCCAGCAGCGGAAGGGTAGGGGGCCGCCAGCCCCAGCATTTT. It is translated as CASSGRVGGRQPQHF.

The CDR3 nucleotides read TGTGCCAGCAGTGATTCGGGGAACCATTATGGCTACACCTTC. It codes for CASSDSGNHYGYTF. The chain joins TRBV2 to TRBJ1-2, with unresolved D. The CDR3 consists of 14 residues. Trimming cost V 3 bases and J 5 bases, with 13 bases left between them. Germline V gives CDR1 SNHLY, CDR2 FYNNEI.

The chain has TRBV6-4 and TRBJ2-3; D is unresolved. The CDR3 has 13 residues. The germline V and J ends were trimmed by 6 bases and 0 bases, with 7 bases remaining between them. Germline V lookup: CDR1 MRHNA, CDR2 SNTAGT. CDR3 sequence reads: CASSRLSTDTQYF. Here the CDR3 DNA reads TGTGCCAGCAGCCGACTTAGCACAGATACGCAGTATTTT.

V is TRBV7-2 and J is TRBJ2-7, with TRBD1 as a possible D gene (5 bases). CDR3 length equals 14 residues. Germline-derived CDR1 and CDR2 are SGHTA and FQGNSA. Trimming cost V 3 bases and J 5 bases, with 14 bases left between them. CDR3 in DNA: TGTGCCAGCAGCTTTAGCTCAGGGATCCACGAGCAGTACTTC. It translates to CASSFSSGIHEQYF.

V gene TRBV5-5 combines with J gene TRBJ1-2; D gene unclear. The CDR3 contains 12 residues. V lost 0 bases and J 9 bases, leaving 9 bases between the germline ends. Germline V CDR1 and CDR2: SGHKS, YYEKEE (reference sequence). CDR3 in amino acids: CASSLDARSYTF. CDR3 DNA sequence: TGTGCCAGCAGCTTGGATGCCAGAAGCTACACCTTC.

The CDR3 DNA reads as TGTGCCAGCAGCTTAGGGAGGAGAATTGAAGCTTTCTTT. Translating gives CASSLGRRIEAFF. V gene TRBV7-2 combines with J gene TRBJ1-1; D unclear. Germline V gene sequence: CDR1 SGHTA, CDR2 FQGNSA. The CDR3 length is 13 residues. V was clipped by 1 base and J by 7 bases, with 10 bases between them.

J is TRBJ2-1 and V is TRBV30; D unclear. This CDR3 is 12 amino acids long. Trimming stripped 0 bases from V and 3 bases from J, with 3 bases between. Germline V gene data show CDR1 as GTSNPN and CDR2 as SVGIG (reference sequence). CDR3: CAWSVNYNEQFF. DNA for the CDR3: TGTGCCTGGAGTGTAAACTACAATGAGCAGTTCTTC.

The chain uses TRBV2 and TRBJ1-5; the D is unclear. Germline V gene lookup returns CDR1 SNHLY and CDR2 FYNNEI. This CDR3 is 15 amino acids long. With 2 bases removed from V and 3 bases from J, the gap between germline ends came to 11 bases. The CDR3 sequence is CASSELLRDNQPQHF. The CDR3 DNA reads TGTGCCAGCAGTGAACTACTGCGGGACAATCAGCCCCAGCATTTT.

The chain combines TRBV7-2 with TRBJ1-5, with D hard to call. Trimming pared 4 bases from V and 0 bases from J, leaving 4 bases between. The germline V gene has CDR1 SGHTA and CDR2 FQGNSA. The CDR3 length is 13 residues. CDR3 loop: CASSWDSNQPQHF. CDR3 nucleotides: TGTGCCAGCAGCTGGGATAGCAATCAGCCCCAGCATTTT.

The V and J genes are TRBV5-1 and TRBJ2-5; no definite D call. This CDR3 contains 14 residues. V lost 0 bases and J lost 2, with 8 bases in between. The germline gives CDR1 SGHRS, CDR2 YFSETQ. CDR3 nucleotide sequence: TGCGCCAGCAGCTTGGAGGGCCGTCAAGAGACCCAGTACTTC. Protein: CASSLEGRQETQYF. Variable domain in full (rest from reference TRBV5-1 and TRBJ2-5): KAGVTQTPRYLIKTRGQQVTLSCSPISGHRSVSWYQQTPGQGLQFLFEYFSETQRNKGNFPGRFSGRQFSNSRSEMNVSTLELGDSALYLCASSLEGRQETQYFGPGTRLLVL.

The gene calls are TRBV6-6 and TRBJ2-7; the D gene is possibly TRBD1 (5 bases). V shed 5 bases and J shed 4 bases, with 12 bases lying between them. The CDR3 totals 13 residues. Germline CDR1 reads MNHNY; CDR2 reads SVGAGI (reference sequence). Here the CDR3 reads CASSATAIYEQYF. The CDR3 nucleotides are TGTGCCAGCAGTGCGACAGCGATTTACGAGCAGTACTTC.

CDR3 DNA sequence: TGCGCCAGCAGTGAAGATCCTTACAATGAGCAGTTCTTC. Protein: CASSEDPYNEQFF. V and J are TRBV10-1 and TRBJ2-1; D gene uncertain. Germline V CDR1 and CDR2: WNHNN, SYGVQD (reference sequence). With 3 bases removed from V and 4 bases from J, the gap between germline ends came to 7 bases. The CDR3 covers 13 residues.

This rearrangement joins TRBV3-1 (or the pseudogene TRBV3-2) to TRBJ1-5; weak D call: TRBD1 (6 bases). Germline V gene lookup returns CDR1 LGHDT and CDR2 YNNKEL (reference sequence). Trimming pared 6 bases from V and 5 bases from J, leaving 23 bases between. This CDR3 contains 17 residues. Here the CDR3 reads CASRSPSQGKFYQPQHF. The CDR3 bases are TGTGCCAGCAGATCGCCATCCCAGGGGAAGTTCTATCAGCCCCAGCATTTT.

This clone was seen a single time. The V and J genes are TRBV19 and TRBJ2-2; no clear D gene. CDR1 and CDR2 from the germline V gene are LNHDA and SQIVND (reference sequence). V lost 1 base and J 6 bases, leaving 9 bases between the germline ends. The CDR3 has 14 amino acids. The CDR3 sequence is CASSIGGIAGELFF. Here the CDR3 DNA reads TGTGCCAGTAGTATAGGGGGAATCGCCGGGGAGCTGTTTTTT. The variable domain in full, with the rest retrieved from reference TRBV19 and TRBJ2-2, is DGGITQSPKYLFRKEGQNVTLSCEQNLNHDAMYWYRQDPGQGLRLIYYSQIVNDFQKGDIAEGYSVSREKKESFPLTVTSAQKNPTAFYLCASSIGGIAGELFFGEGSRLTVL.

The V and J genes are TRBV2 and TRBJ1-5; D not certain. Looked up from germline, CDR1 is SNHLY and CDR2 is FYNNEI. The V gene lost 3 bases and the J gene lost 7 bases, with 22 bases spanning the gap. The CDR3 is made up of 17 amino acids. The CDR3 loop reads CASSDLPGGVGFQPQHF. CDR3 nucleotide sequence: TGTGCCAGCAGTGATCTCCCGGGCGGGGTGGGGTTCCAGCCCCAGCATTTT.

The chain is built from TRBV19 and TRBJ1-5; a possible D gene is TRBD1 (5 bases). The germline V and J ends were trimmed by 5 bases and 4 bases, with 18 bases remaining between them. The germline gives CDR1 LNHDA, CDR2 SQIVND (reference sequence). This CDR3 has 16 residues. CDR3 in amino acids: CASSPLEKPGNQPQHF. CDR3 nucleotide sequence: TGTGCCAGTAGTCCTCTCGAAAAACCAGGGAATCAGCCCCAGCATTTT.